This TCR beta chain originates from a study of T-cell reconstitution after alpha-beta-depleted transplantation in children. This clonotype was seen at least ten times. Researchers prepared the TCRbeta library using unique molecular identifiers, the study reports. Via MiXCR, TCRdb re-called the PCR reads, giving one row per CDR3 protein. This table has hundreds of thousands of distinct CDR3 sequences, approximately 10% appearing once. Source: PBMCs from the stem cell graft donor, taken from the stem cell graft. This TCR was recovered from a human donor who donated a stem cell graft to a child with acute myeloid leukemia.

The CDR3 protein is CASSLNGPSTDTQYF. The CDR3 DNA reads as TGTGCCAGCAGCTTAAACGGCCCCAGCACAGATACGCAGTATTTT. The rearrangement uses TRBV7-3 and TRBJ2-3, with D uncertain. Germline-derived CDR1 and CDR2 are SGHTA and FQGTGA. The CDR3 is made up of 15 amino acids. V was pared by 1 base and J by 0 bases, with 8 bases between. Drawing the rest from reference TRBV7-3 and TRBJ2-3, the complete variable domain is GAGVSQTPSNKVTEKGKYVELRCDPISGHTALYWYRQSLGQGPEFLIYFQGTGAADDSGLPNDRFFAVRPEGSVSTLKIQRTERGDSAVYLCASSLNGPSTDTQYFGPGTRLTVL.